This T cell receptor (beta chain) was obtained from a study of T cell repertoires in cytomegalovirus infection. About the research overall: Alongside well-studied HLA-B-restricted CMV epitopes, recently identified HLA-C-restricted CMV epitopes were also used. Indications of both CMV infection and matching HLA type were provided by public TCR beta signatures.

Germline V gives CDR1 SEHNR, CDR2 FQNEAQ (reference sequence). The CDR3 loop spans 18 amino acids. Trimming took 3 bases from V and 0 from J, leaving 15 bases between them. This clonotype turned up a few times. Its antigen is currently unknown. MiXCR, applied by TCRdb to the reads, yields one record per CDR3 protein. The repertoire holds some 800,000 distinct CDR3 sequences, with 30% to 35% as singletons. The J gene is TRBJ2-6, the V gene TRBV7-9; D call uncertain. The sample in question was cultured CD8+ T cells from PBMCs, obtained from culture after CMV antigen stimulation. The origin of this receptor is a human donor in good health (CMV status not recorded). Some clones in this sample may be carry-over from other donors' samples. CDR3 DNA sequence: TGTGCCAGCAGCTTTGGCAAGACGATATTCTCTGGGGCCAACGTCCTGACTTTC. Its translation: CASSFGKTIFSGANVLTF.